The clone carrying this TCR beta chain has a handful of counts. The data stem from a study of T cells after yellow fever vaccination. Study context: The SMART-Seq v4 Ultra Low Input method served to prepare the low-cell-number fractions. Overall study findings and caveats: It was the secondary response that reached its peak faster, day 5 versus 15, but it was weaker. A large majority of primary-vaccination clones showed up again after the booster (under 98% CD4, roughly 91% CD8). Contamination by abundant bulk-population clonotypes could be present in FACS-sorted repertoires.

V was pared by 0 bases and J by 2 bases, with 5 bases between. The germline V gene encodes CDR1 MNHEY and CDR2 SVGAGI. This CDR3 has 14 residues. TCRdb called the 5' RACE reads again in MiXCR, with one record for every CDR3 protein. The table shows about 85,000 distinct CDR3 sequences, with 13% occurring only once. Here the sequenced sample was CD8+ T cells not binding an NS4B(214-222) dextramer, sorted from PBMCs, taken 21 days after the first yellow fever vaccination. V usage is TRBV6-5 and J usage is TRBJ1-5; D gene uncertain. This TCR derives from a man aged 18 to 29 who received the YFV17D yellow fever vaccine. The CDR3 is CASSYSSGNQPQHF. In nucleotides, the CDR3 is TGTGCCAGCAGTTACTCGTCCGGCAATCAGCCCCAGCATTTT.